This entry lists 10 T cell receptor beta chains sequenced from one sample in a study of tumor and adjacent non-tumor tissue in lung cancer. TCRbeta libraries were built with three rounds of nested PCR, modified from ARM-PCR. One entry per CDR3 protein, called by TCRdb with MiXCR from the multiplex PCR reads. The sample comprises 100,000 to 150,000 distinct CDR3 sequences, 66% of which are singletons, and roughly 13% rests with the top ten. RNA was extracted from bulk tissue without any cell sorting. Source material: lung tumor tissue. The source is a man aged 30 to 39 with non-small cell lung cancer.

There are many counts of this clonotype. This chain links TRBV4-1 with TRBJ2-1; D possibly corresponds to TRBD2 (5 bases). Germline V gene data show CDR1 as MGHRA and CDR2 as YSYEKL. The V end was cut by 3 bases, the J end by 0 bases, with 15 bases between. CDR3 length: 17 amino acids. The CDR3 loop reads CASSHFFSGPSYNEQFF. The CDR3 DNA reads TGCGCCAGCAGCCACTTTTTCAGCGGTCCCTCCTACAATGAGCAGTTCTTC.

A remark on this clonotype: A much larger clonotype is one base distant, so this may be a read error. The CDR3 does not end in the conserved phenylalanine or tryptophan, so this is likely a read error. This chain connects TRBV20-1 to TRBJ1-2; weak D call: TRBD1 (6 bases). This CDR3 is 11 amino acids long. Trimming stripped 4 bases from V and 9 bases from J, with 12 bases between. CDR1 is DFQATT, CDR2 SNEGSKA, per germline (reference sequence). The CDR3 reads CSATRRDSYTL. In nucleotides, the CDR3 is TGCAGTGCTACGCGACGGGACAGCTACACCCTC.

In its sample, this clonotype was seen a few times. This chain uses TRBV6-5 with TRBJ1-2, with D perhaps TRBD1 (6 bases). The CDR3 sequence is 16 residues long. CDR1 and CDR2 from the germline V gene are MNHEY and SVGAGI. Between the trimmed V and J ends, which lost 1 base and 3 bases, there was a span of 15 bases. The CDR3 here is CASSYLQGIADYGYTF. The DNA of the CDR3 is TGTGCCAGCAGTTACTTACAGGGTATAGCGGACTATGGCTACACCTTC.

A remark on this clonotype: No conserved phenylalanine or tryptophan ends this CDR3, so it is likely a read error. The chain couples TRBV6-5 to TRBJ2-5; D gene ambiguous. The length of the CDR3 is 13 residues. Deletions cut 7 bases from V and 7 bases from J, with 16 bases between. From germline, CDR1 is MNHEY and CDR2 SVGAGI. CDR3 DNA: TGTGCCAGCAACTGTTCGCGGTGGGTGACCCAGTACTTA. This gives the protein CASNCSRWVTQYL.

With respect to this clonotype: It may be a read error: a sequence one base away is much more abundant. The rearrangement uses TRBV29-1 and TRBJ1-2; TRBD1 aligns across 7 bases. This CDR3 has 14 residues. CDR1 SQVTM and CDR2 ANQGSEA come from the germline V gene. CDR3 sequence: CSVGAGGEGYDYTF. The CDR3 DNA follows: TGCAGCGTTGGAGCAGGGGGGGAGGGGTATGACTACACCTTC.

This clonotype was picked up many times. V usage is TRBV6-2 or TRBV6-3 and J usage is TRBJ1-4; D not certain. V dropped 11 bases and J dropped 8 bases, with 6 bases sitting between them. This CDR3 is built from 9 residues. Germline CDR1 is MNHEY and CDR2 is SVGEGT. The CDR3 DNA is TGTGCCTCTCGAGAAAAACTGTTTTTT. Translated, it gives CASREKLFF.

Details on this clonotype: At one end the junction does not follow the germline gene, possibly because of a read error. The chain uses TRBV7-2 and TRBJ2-3; D may be TRBD1 (5 bases). The V gene's germline CDR1 is SGHTA and CDR2 FQGNSA. The CDR3 contains 13 residues. For the CDR3, the DNA is TGTGCCGGCAGCTCCCAGGGTGCAGATACGCAGTATTTT. It is translated as CAGSSQGADTQYF.

For this clonotype: A read error may explain this, as a much larger clone is one base away. The chain's CDR3 is CNTSTGAKIQYF. CDR3 DNA sequence: TGCAACACATCGACAGGGGCCAAAATCCAGTACTTC. The chain carries TRBV29-1 and TRBJ2-5; 8 nucleotides align to TRBD1. The germline CDR1 and CDR2 sequences are SQVTM and ANQGSEA. The CDR3 extends over 12 amino acids.

This clonotype was seen only a few times. This sequence may be a read error, since a much larger clone differs from it by one base. The V and J genes are TRBV4-3 and TRBJ1-6; 9 bases align to TRBD1. Per germline, CDR1 LGHNA and CDR2 YSLEER. This CDR3 is built from 17 residues. In DNA form, the CDR3 reads TGCTCCAGCAGCCAAGATGGGGTGACAGGGGGGGGTTCACCCCTCCACTTT. Translated: CSSSQDGVTGGGSPLHF.

This clonotype has a count of ten or more. V and J are TRBV6-6 and TRBJ2-1; weak D call: TRBD2 (6 bases). Germline loops: CDR1 MNHNY, CDR2 SVGAGI (reference sequence). Trimming took off 2 bases at V and 9 bases at J, with 17 bases between the two ends. The CDR3 totals 15 residues. CDR3 sequence reads: CASSYPPPSVGEQFF. The CDR3 DNA follows: TGTGCCAGCAGTTACCCCCCCCCTAGCGTAGGTGAGCAGTTCTTC.